This TCR beta chain was profiled in a study of blood T cell repertoires in COVID-19 (dated by TCRdb to 2018 to 2021). Study-level background: The collaborator samples originated in the United States, Italy and Spain and spanned the acute and convalescent phases of COVID-19. The material from the prospective study consisted of cDNA or gDNA derived from T cells, B-cell-depleted T cells, or PBMCs. Deeply sampled blood TCRbeta repertoires from subjects exposed to, actively infected with, or recovered from COVID-19 were included in the dataset. The repertoires were released in a freely available public database meant as a resource for research on the immune response to SARS-CoV-2. The samples were drawn from the first 160 participants of the ongoing ImmuneRACE study and from 950 to 1,500 subjects provided by 6 global collaborators. Sample metadata almost always included a de-identified subject ID, COVID-19 status, age in years and sex. HLA class I and class II types, where available, came from metadata supplied by the sample provider rather than from assay-based typing.

Broader findings and caveats from the paper: The quantity of clinical and demographic metadata differed by source and by participant and was supplied without curation.

A remark on this clone: Which antigen it targets is not known. The record has no base qualities; no much larger clone is one base away.

TCRbeta CDR3 regions were amplified from genomic DNA using the immunoSEQ Assay, a bias-controlled multiplex PCR. Concerning the study's data processing: The number of nucleated cells in each sample was estimated from the amplification of reference gene primers within the assay. Sequence reads were collapsed and filtered to measure the absolute abundance of every unique TCRbeta CDR3 rearrangement. Productive Simpson clonality was computed per sample as the square root of Simpson's diversity index over productive rearrangements. TCRdb took this table from immuneACCESS and kept in-frame rearrangements with V and J called. Such tables lack part of the clones; where checked against another copy, unresolved V genes explain under half of the gap, and the rest is unexplained. The V and J calls and clone size are taken from that table; D and trimming were inferred from the DNA. Here the sample has approximately 300,000 clones; around four fifths occur a single time. Together, the top ten hold approximately 1.3% of the sample.

Each collaborating institution followed its own protocols to collect whole blood in K2EDTA tubes. For TCRbeta analysis, collaborator samples were shipped as frozen whole blood, as isolated PBMCs, or as DNA extracted from either sample type. From cysteine to phenylalanine, the CDR3 is 15 amino acids long. Of all the DNA, just the CDR3 is kept, 45 bases in frame from base 1. According to the germline V gene, CDR1 reads SNHLY and CDR2 reads FYNNEI. V loses 1 base of germline sequence and J loses 3 bases, and the interval between the two ends is 10 bases. The chain couples TRBV2 to TRBJ2-1, and possibly TRBD1, on 8 matching bases. Sequenced input: peripheral blood. The clonotype originates from a woman aged 50 to 65 with acute or convalescent COVID-19. The nucleotide sequence reads as follows: TGTGCCAGCAGTGAAGACAGGGGGGGCTACAATGAGCAGTTCTTC. Its protein product is CASSEDRGGYNEQFF. Full variable domain (CDR3 extended with the reference TRBV2 and TRBJ2-1 proteins): EPEVTQTPSHQVTQMGQEVILRCVPISNHLYFYWYRQILGQKVEFLVSFYNNEISEKSEIFDDQFSVERPDGSNFTLKIRSTKLEDSAMYFCASSEDRGGYNEQFFGPGTRLTVL.